This TCR beta chain was recorded in a study of T cells in Graves' hyperthyroidism and ophthalmopathy. TCR beta CDR3 regions were amplified from RNA. TCR CDR3 regions were first amplified by RT-PCR with HTBI primers. One entry per CDR3 protein results from TCRdb running MiXCR on the multiplex PCR reads. Of around 280,000 distinct CDR3 sequences in the sample, roughly 13% were seen once. This clonotype was found many times. What it binds is unknown. J gave up 2 bases and V 4 bases, and 6 bases lay outside the gene matches. The CDR3 runs 15 residues. In germline, CDR1 is SGHNT, CDR2 YENEEA. Study observations and caveats: Among clonotypes expanded in thyroid above 0.001, most were also found in blood.

The blood specimen was taken at initial hyperthyroidism diagnosis, before any ophthalmopathy symptoms. The rearrangement uses TRBV11-3 and TRBJ2-5; 8 bases are a match to TRBD1. The specimen was blood. The receptor was isolated from a woman aged 25 to 39 with Graves' hyperthyroidism that later progressed to Graves' ophthalmopathy. CDR3 bases: TGTGCCAGCAGCTCGGGCAGACAGGGGCAAGAGACCCAGTACTTC. Amino acids: CASSSGRQGQETQYF.